Each of the 6 T cell receptor beta chains below was sequenced from the same sample in a study of blood T cell repertoires in COVID-19. TCRdb keeps only in-frame clones here, not all; method: immunoSEQ multiplex PCR. The table has just over 250,000 clones, 91% seen once; the top ten hold around 2.5%. The sample was peripheral blood. The receptors were gathered from a person between 18 and 30 years old with COVID-19, enrolled during active disease.

This chain connects TRBV6-5 to TRBJ2-1; the D is unclear. V gave up 6 bases and J gave up 7 bases, with 7 bases separating them. Germline V gives CDR1 MNHEY, CDR2 SVGAGI. The CDR3 sequence is 11 residues long. DNA for the CDR3: TGTGCCAGCAGCATCCGGAATGAGCAGTTCTTC. It yields the protein CASSIRNEQFF.

V is TRBV18 and J is TRBJ2-4, with TRBD1 matching over 9 bases. The CDR3 loop spans 16 amino acids. Per the germline V gene, CDR1 is KGHSH and CDR2 is LQKENI. V lost 6 bases, J lost 3 bases, and 9 bases stayed unmatched. The CDR3: CASSKGQGSNKNIQYF. In DNA, the CDR3 is TGTGCCAGCTCGAAAGGACAGGGGTCTAACAAAAACATTCAGTACTTC.

The chain carries TRBV7-8 and TRBJ2-7, with TRBD2 matching over 9 bases. CDR1 and CDR2 (germline): SGHVS, FQNEAQ. Trimming took 4 bases from V and 2 from J; bases not matched to a gene: 6. The CDR3 runs to 15 residues. CDR3 in amino acids: CASSSGLARTYEQYF. In DNA, the CDR3 is TGTGCCAGCAGCTCTGGACTAGCGAGGACCTACGAGCAGTACTTC. Variable domain in full (rest from reference TRBV7-8 and TRBJ2-7): GAGVSQSPRYKVAKRGQDVALRCDPISGHVSLFWYQQALGQGPEFLTYFQNEAQLDKSGLPSDRFFAERPEGSVSTLKIQRTQQEDSAVYLCASSSGLARTYEQYFGPGTRLTVT.

The J gene is TRBJ1-1, the V gene TRBV11-3; D unresolved. V lost 3 bases and J 5 bases, leaving 7 bases between the germline ends. The CDR3 spans 12 residues. CDR1 and CDR2 from the germline V gene are SGHNT and YENEEA. CDR3 residues: CASSFGVTEAFF. CDR3 DNA sequence: TGTGCCAGCAGCTTCGGGGTGACTGAAGCTTTCTTT.

The chain combines TRBV5-1 with TRBJ2-5; 7 nucleotides agree with TRBD2. Losses at the gene ends were 2 bases for V and 2 bases for J; bases not matched to a gene: 6. The CDR3 runs to 15 residues. Germline V gene lookup returns CDR1 SGHRS and CDR2 YFSETQ. In nucleotides, the CDR3 is TGCGCCAGCAGCTTACAACCGGGGGGTCAAGAGACCCAGTACTTC. It codes for CASSLQPGGQETQYF.

V usage is TRBV10-2 and J usage is TRBJ2-3, with 10 bases lining up with TRBD2. The CDR3 runs to 14 residues. Looked up from germline, CDR1 is WSHSY and CDR2 is SAAADI. V gave up 3 bases and J gave up 7 bases; unmatched junction bases: 4. CDR3 coding DNA: TGCGCCAGCAGTGATAGCGGGAGGTGGAATACGCAGTATTTT. As protein: CASSDSGRWNTQYF.